This entry lists 17 T cell receptor beta chains sequenced from one sample in a study of T-cell memory formation after mild COVID-19. In TCRdb, the 5' RACE reads were re-called with MiXCR into one record per CDR3 protein. The profile shows hundreds of thousands of distinct CDR3 sequences, 15% to 19% of them singletons. Sequenced input: PBMCs or a T cell subset sorted from them (not recorded which). The receptors were sampled from an adult woman who had mild COVID-19 (a few samples of this study predate the infection). Cell type and time point are not known.

The genes are TRBV27 and TRBJ2-7; no reliable D call. CDR1 and CDR2 from the germline V gene are MNHEY and SMNVEV (reference sequence). This CDR3 contains 13 residues. Between the trimmed V and J ends, which lost 3 bases and 2 bases, there was a span of 8 bases. The CDR3 DNA is TGTGCCAGCAGTTTTAGGAAGGCCTACGAGCAGTACTTC. It specifies CASSFRKAYEQYF.

V is TRBV15 and J is TRBJ1-1; D call uncertain. V was cut by 7 bases and J by 0 bases, with 12 bases left in between. CDR1 is LNHNV, CDR2 YYDKDF, per germline (reference sequence). CDR3 size: 14 residues. The CDR3 region has the DNA TGTGCCACCACGAGGGATCAAATGAACACTGAAGCTTTCTTT. Protein: CATTRDQMNTEAFF.

The V gene is TRBV6-5, the J gene TRBJ2-7, with TRBD2 matching 9 bases. The length of the CDR3 is 14 residues. Germline CDR1 reads MNHEY; CDR2 reads SVGAGI. With 6 bases clipped from V and 2 bases from J, the junction kept 5 bases outside the gene matches. CDR3: CASRTLAGPYEQYF. CDR3 nucleotide sequence: TGTGCCAGCAGGACGCTAGCGGGACCCTACGAGCAGTACTTC.

This clonotype was observed a few times. This chain joins TRBV7-2 and TRBJ2-3; D unresolved. This CDR3 has 13 residues. Trimming pared 1 base from V and 7 bases from J, leaving 9 bases between. Germline V gene data show CDR1 as SGHTA and CDR2 as FQGNSA. The chain's CDR3 is CASSLGSMNTQYF. The CDR3 region has the DNA TGTGCCAGCAGCTTAGGGTCGATGAATACGCAGTATTTT.

This clonotype was found a few times. This chain links TRBV5-1 with TRBJ2-7, with 11 bases identical to TRBD1. In germline, CDR1 is SGHRS, CDR2 YFSETQ. Losses at the gene ends were 0 bases for V and 7 bases for J; bases not matched to a gene: 9. CDR3 length: 16 residues. The CDR3 sequence: CASSLVPGQGVGEQYF. The CDR3 DNA is TGCGCCAGCAGCTTGGTACCGGGACAGGGGGTCGGAGAGCAGTACTTC.

The chain carries TRBV18 and TRBJ2-1; D gene unclear. The CDR3 length is 13 residues. Trimming stripped 4 bases from V and 8 bases from J, with 12 bases between. Germline lookup yields CDR1 KGHSH and CDR2 LQKENI. CDR3 bases: TGTGCCAGCTCACTTCTGGCCTTGGATGAGCAGTTCTTC. This codes for CASSLLALDEQFF.

There are a few counts of this clonotype. The genes are TRBV20-1 and TRBJ2-3; unclear D gene. This CDR3 contains 15 residues. The germline V gene has CDR1 DFQATT and CDR2 SNEGSKA (reference sequence). V dropped 1 base and J dropped 1 base, with 12 bases sitting between them. The CDR3 loop reads CSARGAPVGTDTQYF. Written as DNA, the CDR3 is TGCAGTGCTAGAGGTGCCCCGGTTGGCACAGATACGCAGTATTTT.

V is TRBV7-2 and J is TRBJ2-1; 8 nucleotides align to TRBD2. Trimming at V came to 1 base and at J to 9 bases, leaving 14 bases not matched to a gene. Germline V gene sequence: CDR1 SGHTA, CDR2 FQGNSA. The CDR3 length is 17 residues. In nucleotides, the CDR3 is TGTGCCAGCAGCTTAGTCCCACTAGCGGCTGGGGGGGGTGAGCAGTTCTTC. Its translation: CASSLVPLAAGGGEQFF.

The chain uses TRBV7-2 and TRBJ1-2; a weak D match, TRBD1 (5 bases). Trimming removed 8 bases at V and 7 bases at J, with 17 bases between. This CDR3 region has 13 residues. In germline, CDR1 is SGHTA, CDR2 FQGNSA. This CDR3 reads CASEKQGSSGYTF. CDR3 in DNA: TGTGCCAGCGAGAAGCAGGGTTCGAGTGGCTACACCTTC. The full variable domain, in which reference TRBV7-2 and TRBJ1-2 provide the parts outside the CDR3, is GAGVSQSPSNKVTEKGKDVELRCDPISGHTALYWYRQSLGQGLEFLIYFQGNSAPDKSGLPSDRFSAERTGGSVSTLTIQRTQQEDSAVYLCASEKQGSSGYTFGSGTRLTVV.

The gene calls are TRBV12-3 or TRBV12-4 and TRBJ2-7; possible D gene TRBD2, 6 bases. This CDR3 region has 13 residues. Trimming removed 4 bases at V and 4 bases at J, with 11 bases between. The CDR3 DNA is TGTGCCAGCAGTTACCCCGGGGGATACGAGCAGTACTTC. This codes for CASSYPGGYEQYF.

The CDR3 bases are TGTGCCAGCAGTTCGGCCGGGACAGGGGATGAAAAACTGTTTTTT. Its translation: CASSSAGTGDEKLFF. The chain links TRBV6-1 to TRBJ1-4, with 10 nucleotides matching TRBD1. The length of the CDR3 is 15 residues. CDR1 MNHNS and CDR2 SASEGT come from the germline V gene. After removal of 5 bases from V and 6 bases from J, the junction contained 6 bases not matched to a gene.

The J gene is TRBJ2-2, the V gene TRBV10-3, with D unresolved. Germline assignment: CDR1 ENHRY and CDR2 SYGVKD. The ends were cut back, 11 bases at V and 1 base at J, with 11 bases in the middle. The CDR3 loop spans 13 amino acids. The DNA for the CDR3 is TGTGCCTCAGGTCAAGGGAACACCGGGGAGCTGTTTTTT. As protein: CASGQGNTGELFF.

The chain uses TRBV20-1 and TRBJ2-5; 10 bases match TRBD2. Germline assignment: CDR1 DFQATT and CDR2 SNEGSKA (reference sequence). The CDR3 sequence is 14 residues long. J was trimmed by 8 bases and V by 7 bases; bases with no gene match: 13. This CDR3 is CSVLPGLALETQYF. For the CDR3, the DNA is TGCAGTGTCCTTCCGGGACTAGCGTTGGAAACCCAGTACTTC.

This clonotype turned up a few times. This chain uses TRBV5-5 with TRBJ2-3, with 7 nucleotides matching TRBD2. Looked up from germline, CDR1 is SGHKS and CDR2 is YYEKEE (reference sequence). The junction had 3 bases not matched to a gene; V was cut back by 1 base and J by 1 base. The CDR3 contains 15 residues. DNA for the CDR3: TGTGCCAGCAGCTTGCCTAGCGGCGGCACAGATACGCAGTATTTT. It encodes CASSLPSGGTDTQYF.

V is TRBV6-5 and J is TRBJ1-2; D remains ambiguous. In germline, CDR1 is MNHEY, CDR2 SVGAGI. The length of the CDR3 is 15 residues. V lost 5 bases, J lost 5 bases, and 18 bases lay in between. The CDR3 coding sequence is TGTGCCAGCAGTCCCCGACCGCGGCCACTATATGGCTACACCTTC. As protein: CASSPRPRPLYGYTF.

The DNA of the CDR3 is TGTGCCAGCAGTTACAATTCCGGGACAGGGTTTGGCGACACTGAAGCTTTCTTT. Its protein is CASSYNSGTGFGDTEAFF. The chain links TRBV6-2 or TRBV6-3 to TRBJ1-1; 9 bases agree with TRBD1. Germline V gene data show CDR1 as MNHEY and CDR2 as SVGEGT. Trimming took 2 bases from V and 3 from J; bases not matched to a gene: 13. This CDR3 has 18 amino acids.

Only a few counts were recorded for this clonotype. This chain uses TRBV29-1 with TRBJ2-1; D unresolved. Germline CDR1 is SQVTM and CDR2 is ANQGSEA. CDR3 size: 14 residues. Trimming took 4 bases from V and 0 from J, leaving 10 bases between them. This chain's CDR3 is CSVAHRSSYNEQFF. The CDR3 DNA reads as TGCAGCGTTGCACACCGGAGCTCCTACAATGAGCAGTTCTTC.